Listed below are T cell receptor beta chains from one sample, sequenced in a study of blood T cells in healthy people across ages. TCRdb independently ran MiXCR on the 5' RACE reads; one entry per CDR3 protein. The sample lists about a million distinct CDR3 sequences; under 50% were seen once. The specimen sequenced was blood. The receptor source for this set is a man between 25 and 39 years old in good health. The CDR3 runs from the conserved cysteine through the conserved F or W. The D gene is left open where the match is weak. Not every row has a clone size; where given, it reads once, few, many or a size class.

CASSLTPTLGSADTQYF | TGTGCCAGCAGCTTAACTCCAACCCTAGGGAGCGCAGATACGCAGTATTTT | - | - | TRBJ2-3 | TRBV7-3
CALRGQETQYF | TGTGCCCTTAGGGGCCAAGAGACCCAGTACTTC | - | - | TRBJ2-5 | TRBV2
CASSRDNSNQPQHF | TGTGCCAGCAGCCGGGACAATAGCAATCAGCCCCAGCATTTT | few | - | TRBJ1-5 | TRBV3-1
CSARAPRSYEQYF | TGCAGTGCTAGGGCCCCTCGCTCCTACGAGCAGTACTTC | - | - | TRBJ2-7 | TRBV20-1
CASSSPDRPNYGYTF | TGTGCCAGCAGTAGCCCCGACCGGCCGAACTATGGCTACACCTTC | - | - | TRBJ1-2 | TRBV6-2/TRBV6-3
CASSSTGGGEDVTDTQYF | TGTGCCAGCAGCTCGACGGGGGGCGGGGAGGATGTCACAGATACGCAGTATTTT | - | - | TRBJ2-3 | TRBV7-2
CASSQPGLAWNEQFF | TGTGCCAGCAGCCAACCGGGACTAGCATGGAATGAGCAGTTCTTC | - | TRBD2 | TRBJ2-1 | TRBV3-1
CASSRDNRRETQYF | TGCGCCAGCAGCCGAGATAACAGAAGGGAGACCCAGTACTTC | - | - | TRBJ2-5 | TRBV4-1
CASSSRTGGSWTEAFF | TGTGCCAGCAGCTCCCGGACAGGGGGCAGCTGGACTGAAGCTTTCTTT | few | TRBD1 | TRBJ1-1 | TRBV7-2
CSVEDLIEQFF | TGCAGCGTTGAAGATCTCATTGAGCAGTTCTTC | few | - | TRBJ2-1 | TRBV29-1
CASSEAGPYDGELFF | TGTGCCAGCAGTGAAGCAGGCCCTTATGACGGGGAGCTGTTTTTT | - | - | TRBJ2-2 | TRBV6-1
CASNPGTISTDTQYF | TGTGCCAGTAACCCTGGGACGATAAGCACAGATACGCAGTATTTT | many | - | TRBJ2-3 | TRBV7-9
CASSFRQGAGYTF | TGTGCCAGCAGCTTTCGGCAGGGGGCGGGCTACACCTTC | once | TRBD1 | TRBJ1-2 | TRBV7-9
CASSFSPYSGANVLTF | TGTGCCAGCAGCTTTTCGCCTTACTCTGGGGCCAACGTCCTGACTTTC | - | - | TRBJ2-6 | TRBV7-2
CAISEWTGGVTEAFF | TGTGCCATCAGTGAGTGGACAGGGGGCGTGACTGAAGCTTTCTTT | - | TRBD1 | TRBJ1-1 | TRBV10-3
CASSPNGEAGYNEQFF | TGTGCCAGCAGCCCCAACGGGGAGGCTGGCTACAATGAGCAGTTCTTC | - | - | TRBJ2-1 | TRBV25-1
CASSYDRRQSQETQYF | TGTGCCAGCAGTTATGACAGGAGACAATCTCAAGAGACCCAGTACTTC | - | - | TRBJ2-5 | TRBV6-5
CASSSSAYEQYF | TGTGCCAGCAGTTCATCGGCCTACGAGCAGTACTTC | many | - | TRBJ2-7 | TRBV28
CSVPGSGYNEQFF | TGCAGCGTGCCCGGGAGTGGGTACAATGAGCAGTTCTTC | once | - | TRBJ2-1 | TRBV29-1
CSASGTVSYNEQFF | TGCAGTGCTAGTGGTACCGTATCCTACAATGAGCAGTTCTTC | - | - | TRBJ2-1 | TRBV20-1
CASGQGWDPLHF | TGTGCCAGCGGACAGGGCTGGGATCCCCTCCACTTT | few | TRBD1 | TRBJ1-6 | TRBV28
CASSLWEGNYGYTF | TGCGCCAGCAGCTTGTGGGAGGGGAACTATGGCTACACCTTC | few | - | TRBJ1-2 | TRBV5-1
CASSLRAGTYEQYF | TGTGCCAGCAGCTTAAGAGCAGGCACCTACGAGCAGTACTTC | - | - | TRBJ2-7 | TRBV7-9
CASSTPSRIDNSPLHF | TGTGCCAGCAGTACCCCGTCCAGGATCGATAATTCACCCCTCCACTTT | - | - | TRBJ1-6 | TRBV27
CASSYSRGGTGELFF | TGTGCCAGCAGTTACTCCAGGGGGGGCACCGGGGAGCTGTTTTTT | - | - | TRBJ2-2 | TRBV6-6
CASSQSRGGSSYNEQYF | TGTGCCAGCAGCCAGTCGAGGGGGGGCTCGTCCTACAATGAGCAGTACTTC | - | - | TRBJ2-7 | TRBV4-2
CASSLGLEGSHKQYF | TGTGCCAGCAGTCTCGGACTAGAGGGGTCCCACAAGCAGTACTTC | - | TRBD2 | TRBJ2-5 | TRBV12-3/TRBV12-4
CASSGAKGSGWDGYTF | TGTGCCAGCAGTGGGGCCAAGGGATCAGGGTGGGATGGCTACACCTTC | many | - | TRBJ1-2 | TRBV2
CASLDISYEQYF | TGTGCCAGCCTAGACATCTCCTACGAGCAGTACTTC | - | - | TRBJ2-7 | TRBV2
CAGTGTTSYEQYF | TGTGCCGGAACCGGGACCACCTCCTACGAGCAGTACTTC | - | - | TRBJ2-7 | TRBV2
CASSFTGGAETQYF | TGTGCCAGCAGTTTTACAGGGGGCGCGGAGACCCAGTACTTC | - | TRBD1 | TRBJ2-5 | TRBV12-3/TRBV12-4
CSVATGSSYNEQFF | TGCAGCGTTGCGACAGGGAGCTCCTACAATGAGCAGTTCTTC | many | TRBD1 | TRBJ2-1 | TRBV29-1
CASADAPSYEQYF | TGTGCCAGCGCAGACGCGCCTTCCTACGAGCAGTACTTC | once | - | TRBJ2-7 | TRBV6-5
CASSSRTLPQETQYF | TGTGCCAGCAGCTCCCGGACTTTACCTCAAGAGACCCAGTACTTC | few | - | TRBJ2-5 | TRBV9
CSVWSRSGANVLTF | TGCAGCGTTTGGAGCCGCTCTGGGGCCAACGTCCTGACTTTC | - | - | TRBJ2-6 | TRBV29-1
CASSQGSAPTNEKLFF | TGTGCCAGCAGCCAAGGGTCGGCACCAACTAATGAAAAACTGTTTTTT | few | - | TRBJ1-4 | TRBV4-2
CASRGTPYTDTQYF | TGTGCCAGCAGAGGGACACCATACACAGATACGCAGTATTTT | - | - | TRBJ2-3 | TRBV14
CASSQDRFSGTKGWNEQFF | TGCGCCAGCAGCCAAGATAGGTTCAGCGGGACGAAGGGGTGGAATGAGCAGTTCTTC | once | TRBD2 | TRBJ2-1 | TRBV4-3
CASSVQGGSNEQFF | TGTGCCAGCAGTGTACAGGGAGGTTCGAATGAGCAGTTCTTC | - | - | TRBJ2-1 | TRBV6-4
CASSPQQGDRETQYF | TGTGCCAGCTCACCACAACAGGGCGACCGGGAGACCCAGTACTTC | - | - | TRBJ2-5 | TRBV18
CASSLSGLGDYEQYF | TGTGCCAGCAGTTTATCGGGCCTCGGGGACTACGAGCAGTACTTC | - | - | TRBJ2-7 | TRBV5-6
CASSPGIAGYTF | TGTGCCAGCAGCCCGGGGATAGCTGGCTACACCTTC | - | - | TRBJ1-2 | TRBV11-3
CASSKGTGRMSNQPQHF | TGTGCCAGCAGCAAGGGGACAGGGAGGATGAGCAATCAGCCCCAGCATTTT | once | TRBD1 | TRBJ1-5 | TRBV7-2
CASSQYRDGGSYEQYF | TGCGCCAGCAGCCAATACCGGGACGGCGGATCCTACGAGCAGTACTTC | - | - | TRBJ2-7 | TRBV4-3
CASSYLAGANYEQYF | TGTGCCAGCAGTTACCTAGCGGGGGCCAACTACGAGCAGTACTTC | - | TRBD2 | TRBJ2-7 | TRBV6-5
CASSPDMSLYNEQFF | TGTGCCAGCAGCCCAGACATGTCCCTCTACAATGAGCAGTTCTTC | few | - | TRBJ2-1 | TRBV7-9
CASKALAASSYEQYF | TGTGCCAGCAAAGCGCTAGCGGCCAGCTCCTACGAGCAGTACTTC | - | TRBD2 | TRBJ2-7 | TRBV2
CASSRDAFEAFF | TGTGCCAGCAGTAGGGACGCTTTCGAAGCTTTCTTT | - | - | TRBJ1-1 | TRBV12-3/TRBV12-4
CATSRDSAGGHDEQFF | TGTGCCACCAGCAGAGATTCCGCGGGGGGGCATGATGAGCAGTTCTTC | few | TRBD2 | TRBJ2-1 | TRBV15
CASSFLAGFGYEQFF | TGTGCCAGCAGTTTCCTAGCGGGGTTCGGCTATGAGCAGTTCTTC | - | TRBD2 | TRBJ2-1 | TRBV27
CASSQQGGRGEQFF | TGTGCCAGCAGCCAACAGGGGGGTCGGGGTGAGCAGTTCTTC | few | - | TRBJ2-1 | TRBV3-1
CASSLGLRHIQYF | TGTGCCAGCAGCTTAGGTCTCCGACACATTCAGTACTTC | - | - | TRBJ2-4 | TRBV11-3